The 27 T cell receptor beta chains below come from one sample, sequenced in a study of shared T cell receptors in the human thymus. The table came from immunoSEQ multiplex PCR; TCRdb's copy has only in-frame clones and leaves some out. This sample carries around 730,000 clones, 70% to 90% of them seen once, and the ten largest clones take roughly 0.01%. This sample also appeared in a second study, on human thymus T cells.

Sequencing was done on a sample of thymocytes. Receptor source: a girl under three years old with a congenital heart defect.

The CDR3 DNA sequence: TGTGCCAGCAGCTTGGGGGCCCAGGGGCCGACTGAAGCTTTCTTT. Its protein is CASSLGAQGPTEAFF. The V gene is TRBV5-8, the J gene TRBJ1-1; D is perhaps TRBD1 (6 bases). The length of the CDR3 is 15 residues. V dropped 0 bases and J dropped 5 bases, with 14 bases sitting between them. Germline V gives CDR1 SGHTS, CDR2 YDEGEE. Together with reference TRBV5-8 and TRBJ1-1, the CDR3 gives the full variable domain: EAGVTQSPTHLIKTRGQQATLRCSPISGHTSVYWYQQALGLGLQFLLWYDEGEERNRGNFPPRFSGRQFPNYSSELNVNALELEDSALYLCASSLGAQGPTEAFFGQGTRLTVV.

V gene TRBV20-1 combines with J gene TRBJ1-2, with D possibly matching TRBD1 (5 bases). This CDR3 has 11 amino acids. Germline CDR1 reads DFQATT; CDR2 reads SNEGSKA (reference sequence). The CDR3 sequence is CISSGSGGYTF. CDR3 sequence (DNA): TGCATCAGCTCAGGGTCCGGTGGCTACACCTTC.

This sequence joins TRBV7-3 and TRBJ1-6; no definite D call. The ends were cut back, 5 bases at V and 7 bases at J, with 9 bases in the middle. Germline CDR1 reads SGHTA; CDR2 reads FQGTGA. The CDR3 runs 13 residues. The CDR3 here is CASSLSGNSPLHF. CDR3 nucleotides: TGTGCCAGCAGCCTGTCGGGGAATTCACCCCTCCACTTT.

The CDR3 is CASSGTDFNEKLFF. The CDR3 DNA reads as TGTGCCAGTAGCGGGACAGACTTTAATGAAAAACTGTTTTTT. The rearrangement joins TRBV19 to TRBJ1-4, with TRBD1 matching 7 bases. The CDR3 is made up of 14 amino acids. Germline V gene data show CDR1 as LNHDA and CDR2 as SQIVND (reference sequence). V lost 6 bases and J lost 4; bases outside the gene matches: 5.

The J gene is TRBJ2-1, the V gene TRBV28, with 7 nucleotides matching TRBD1. V was pared by 0 bases and J by 8 bases, with 7 bases of the junction left unmatched. This CDR3 region has 15 residues. Germline assignment: CDR1 MDHEN and CDR2 SYDVKM. The chain's CDR3 is CASSLCLDRVDEQFF. CDR3 coding DNA: TGTGCCAGCAGTTTATGCTTAGACAGGGTGGATGAGCAGTTCTTC.

This rearrangement joins TRBV29-1 to TRBJ1-2; no firm D call. The CDR3 spans 13 residues. The germline V gene has CDR1 SQVTM and CDR2 ANQGSEA. The V and J ends lost 2 bases and 7 bases respectively, with 14 bases between them. CDR3 DNA sequence: TGCAGCGTTGAATCCGGCCCAGGCCTTGGCTACACCTTC. Translating gives CSVESGPGLGYTF.

This rearrangement joins TRBV7-3 to TRBJ2-2; D may be TRBD2 (6 bases). Looked up from germline, CDR1 is SGHTA and CDR2 is FQGTGA. The CDR3 runs 15 residues. The ends were cut back, 5 bases at V and 4 bases at J, with 14 bases in the middle. The DNA of the CDR3 is TGTGCCAGCAGCCCTATCGGGGGACTCACCGGGGAGCTGTTTTTT. Protein: CASSPIGGLTGELFF.

This clone occurred once. The gene calls are TRBV6-5 and TRBJ1-4, with D possibly being TRBD1 (6 bases). Germline V lookup: CDR1 MNHEY, CDR2 SVGAGI. Between the trimmed V and J ends, which lost 0 bases and 8 bases, there was a span of 16 bases. This CDR3 is built from 16 residues. CDR3 nucleotide sequence: TGTGCCAGCAGTTACTCGAAGTCTCAGGGGAAAGAAAAACTGTTTTTT. As protein: CASSYSKSQGKEKLFF.

This clone was seen more than once but under ten times. The CDR3 is CASSTRDRDNGNQPQHF. In DNA, the CDR3 is TGTGCCAGCAGCACCAGGGACAGGGATAACGGCAATCAGCCCCAGCATTTT. The J gene is TRBJ1-5, the V gene TRBV5-6, with 9 bases aligning to TRBD1. The V and J ends lost 4 bases and 2 bases, in that order; junction bases with no gene match: 10. Per germline, CDR1 SGHDT and CDR2 YYEEEE. This CDR3 is built from 17 residues.

CDR3 protein: CASSFEGWENTIYF. In DNA form, the CDR3 reads TGTGCCAGCAGCTTCGAGGGTTGGGAAAACACCATATATTTT. The V gene is TRBV5-4, the J gene TRBJ1-3; D unresolved. V lost 2 bases, J lost 6 bases, and 12 bases lay in between. The CDR3 has 14 residues. Germline CDR1 SGHNT, CDR2 YYREEE (reference sequence).

The gene calls are TRBV28 and TRBJ1-2; no definite D call. Per the germline V gene, CDR1 is MDHEN and CDR2 is SYDVKM. The CDR3 covers 15 residues. V lost 5 bases, J lost 4 bases, and 17 bases lay in between. The CDR3 nucleotides read TGTGCCAGCAGTCCCCCCCACAGATACTTCTATGGCTACACCTTC. Amino acid sequence: CASSPPHRYFYGYTF.

The rearrangement links TRBV10-3 to TRBJ1-2, with a weak D call TRBD1 (5 bases). This CDR3 has 13 amino acids. Germline V gene sequence: CDR1 ENHRY, CDR2 SYGVKD. With 10 bases removed from V and 6 bases from J, the gap between germline ends came to 18 bases. The CDR3 protein is CASKQDGGDGYTF. The CDR3 region has the DNA TGTGCCAGTAAACAAGACGGGGGAGATGGCTACACCTTC.

The chain links TRBV11-2 to TRBJ2-1; D is undetermined. The germline gives CDR1 SGHAT, CDR2 FQNNGV. V was shortened by 1 base and J by 10 bases, with 11 bases between the two germline ends. The CDR3 has 13 residues. The CDR3 here is CASSLVGVPEQFF. CDR3 sequence (DNA): TGTGCCAGCAGCTTAGTAGGAGTGCCCGAGCAGTTCTTC. Complete variable domain (other parts from reference TRBV11-2 and TRBJ2-1): EAGVAQSPRYKIIEKRQSVAFWCNPISGHATLYWYQQILGQGPKLLIQFQNNGVVDDSQLPKDRFSAERLKGVDSTLKIQPAKLEDSAVYLCASSLVGVPEQFFGPGTRLTVL.

The rearrangement uses TRBV4-1 and TRBJ1-6; TRBD1 aligns across 7 bases. CDR3 size: 16 residues. After removal of 0 bases from V and 5 bases from J, the junction contained 4 bases not matched to a gene. Germline assignment: CDR1 MGHRA and CDR2 YSYEKL. In nucleotides, the CDR3 is TGCGCCAGCAGCCAAGATCCCCAGGGGGATAATTCACCCCTCCACTTT. Translating gives CASSQDPQGDNSPLHF.

The V and J genes are TRBV10-2 and TRBJ2-5, with a tentative D call TRBD1 (6 bases). This CDR3 has 16 residues. With 0 bases removed from V and 3 bases from J, the gap between germline ends came to 14 bases. The germline V gene encodes CDR1 WSHSY and CDR2 SAAADI. CDR3 DNA sequence: TGCGCCAGCAGTGAGTCGACCCCAGGGGCCAAAGAGACCCAGTACTTC. This translates into CASSESTPGAKETQYF.

CDR3 in amino acids: CASSFRDRGMSPLHF. The CDR3 DNA is TGTGCCAGCAGTTTCCGGGACAGGGGGATGTCACCCCTCCACTTT. This sequence joins TRBV27 and TRBJ1-6; 11 bases are shared with TRBD1. The V and J ends lost 3 bases and 10 bases, in that order; junction bases with no gene match: 5. The CDR3 covers 15 residues. Looked up from germline, CDR1 is MNHEY and CDR2 is SMNVEV (reference sequence).

In this sample, this clone turned up once. The chain uses TRBV11-2 and TRBJ1-1; 7 bases align to TRBD1. V shed 5 bases, J shed 1 base, and the junction held 10 bases outside the gene matches. The CDR3 is made up of 16 amino acids. Germline lookup yields CDR1 SGHAT and CDR2 FQNNGV. The CDR3 sequence is CASSQGQPSPNTEAFF. CDR3 coding DNA: TGTGCCAGCAGCCAGGGACAGCCCAGCCCGAACACTGAAGCTTTCTTT. The full variable domain, in which reference TRBV11-2 and TRBJ1-1 provide the parts outside the CDR3, is EAGVAQSPRYKIIEKRQSVAFWCNPISGHATLYWYQQILGQGPKLLIQFQNNGVVDDSQLPKDRFSAERLKGVDSTLKIQPAKLEDSAVYLCASSQGQPSPNTEAFFGQGTRLTVV.

The gene calls are TRBV12-5 and TRBJ2-1; D may be TRBD1 (6 bases). Trimming removed 0 bases from V and 6 bases from J, with 9 bases in between. The CDR3 length is 14 residues. CDR1 LGHNT and CDR2 FRNRAP come from the germline V gene. In DNA form, the CDR3 reads TGTGCTAGTGGTTTGGTAGGGGGATGCAATGAGCAGTTCTTC. This gives the protein CASGLVGGCNEQFF.

The CDR3: CASSYTGGYEKLFF. CDR3 DNA: TGTGCCAGCAGCTACACAGGGGGCTATGAAAAACTGTTTTTT. The rearrangement links TRBV7-9 to TRBJ1-4, with TRBD1 matching 9 bases. CDR1 SEHNR and CDR2 FQNEAQ come from the germline V gene (reference sequence). This CDR3 has 14 residues. The junction had 3 bases not matched to a gene; V was cut back by 4 bases and J by 6 bases.

The table lists this clone with a few counts. The chain joins TRBV10-3 to TRBJ1-6, with D possibly being TRBD1 (6 bases). Trimming removed 5 bases from V and 0 bases from J, with 14 bases in between. The CDR3 has 17 amino acids. The germline V gene has CDR1 ENHRY and CDR2 SYGVKD. The CDR3 nucleotides are TGTGCCATCAGTCCCCACAGGGCTAGCTCCTATAATTCACCCCTCCACTTT. It codes for CAISPHRASSYNSPLHF.

This chain connects TRBV7-6 to TRBJ2-2; D gene unclear. Trimming removed 0 bases from V and 6 bases from J, with 8 bases in between. This CDR3 has 14 amino acids. Germline-derived CDR1 and CDR2 are SGHVS and FNYEAQ. CDR3 protein: CASSLAQSAGELFF. In DNA form, the CDR3 reads TGTGCCAGCAGCTTAGCGCAGTCCGCCGGGGAGCTGTTTTTT.

DNA of the CDR3: TGCGCCAGCAGCCAACCCCAGGGAAATCAGCCCCAGCATTTT. Translation: CASSQPQGNQPQHF. The chain links TRBV4-3 to TRBJ1-5, with TRBD1 as a possible D gene (5 bases). Germline CDR1 LGHNA, CDR2 YSLEER. The V end was cut by 2 bases, the J end by 4 bases, with 9 bases between. The CDR3 spans 14 residues.

The rearrangement links TRBV7-2 to TRBJ2-1; 12 positions match TRBD2. The CDR3 consists of 19 residues. The V segment lost 1 base and the J segment 0 bases; nucleotides outside the gene matches: 7. Per germline, CDR1 SGHTA and CDR2 FQGNSA. This CDR3 is CASSLDGTSGSSSYNEQFF. The CDR3 DNA is TGTGCCAGCAGCTTAGATGGGACTAGCGGGTCAAGCTCCTACAATGAGCAGTTCTTC.

The V call is TRBV7-6, the J call TRBJ1-1, with D possibly being TRBD1 (6 bases). This CDR3 is built from 18 residues. Trimming cost V 5 bases and J 6 bases, with 28 bases left between them. The V gene's germline CDR1 is SGHVS and CDR2 FNYEAQ. The CDR3: CASSRGRQVCPGQAEAFF. CDR3 bases: TGTGCCAGCAGCCGAGGGAGACAGGTATGCCCGGGTCAGGCTGAAGCTTTCTTT.

Only one count was recorded for this clone. This chain connects TRBV6-1 to TRBJ2-5; 8 positions match TRBD2. Trimming removed 5 bases from V and 5 bases from J; junction bases left unmatched: 10. The CDR3 has 15 amino acids. The germline V gene encodes CDR1 MNHNS and CDR2 SASEGT. The CDR3 protein is CASSSIRSGGETQYF. CDR3 coding DNA: TGTGCCAGCAGTAGTATCAGATCGGGAGGGGAGACCCAGTACTTC.

This sequence joins TRBV9 and TRBJ1-2, with D possibly being TRBD1 (6 bases). Germline values: CDR1 SGDLS, CDR2 YYNGEE. The ends were cut back, 3 bases at V and 2 bases at J, with 20 bases in the middle. The CDR3 is 17 amino acids. For the CDR3, the DNA is TGTGCCAGCAGCGCCGGACAGAAGCCATCCCCAAACTATGGCTACACCTTC. It is translated as CASSAGQKPSPNYGYTF.

A few counts support this clone. This rearrangement joins TRBV7-2 to TRBJ1-6; maybe TRBD1 (5 bases). Germline CDR1 and CDR2: SGHTA and FQGNSA. The CDR3 length is 16 residues. V dropped 5 bases and J dropped 7 bases, with 18 bases sitting between them. The CDR3 spells CASSTPRQTKNSPLHF. DNA for the CDR3: TGTGCCAGCAGCACTCCGCGACAGACAAAAAATTCACCCCTCCACTTT. The variable domain in full, with the rest retrieved from reference TRBV7-2 and TRBJ1-6, is GAGVSQSPSNKVTEKGKDVELRCDPISGHTALYWYRQSLGQGLEFLIYFQGNSAPDKSGLPSDRFSAERTGGSVSTLTIQRTQQEDSAVYLCASSTPRQTKNSPLHFGNGTRLTVT.